Each of the 14 T cell receptor beta chains below was sequenced from the same sample in a study of shared clonotypes between healthy human individuals. Profiling relied on immunoSEQ multiplex PCR, and the TCRdb table lists in-frame clones only, not all of them. The data hold approximately 1.4 million clones, with 95% to 99% observed a single time. Sequenced sample: naive CD4+ T cells sorted from blood. Sample subset: CD45RA+ positively selected. These receptors all come from a man aged 25-45 years in good health.

V and J are TRBV19 and TRBJ2-3; D may correspond to TRBD1 or TRBD2 (5 bases each). CDR1 and CDR2 (germline): LNHDA, SQIVND (reference sequence). CDR3 length equals 16 residues. The V end lost 5 bases, the J end lost 0 bases, and 15 bases lay between the germline ends. CDR3 amino acids: CASSATSRDSTDTQYF. The DNA of the CDR3 is TGTGCCAGTAGTGCAACCTCACGGGACAGCACAGATACGCAGTATTTT.

This clone was seen just once. Other DNA sequences in the same sample also yield this CDR3. The V call is TRBV18, the J call TRBJ1-3; D ambiguous. This CDR3 is 14 amino acids long. V was trimmed by 1 base and J by 1 base, leaving 5 bases between them. Germline V gene sequence: CDR1 KGHSH, CDR2 LQKENI. For the CDR3, the DNA is TGTGCCAGCTCACCACGCGGGTCTGGAAACACCATATATTTT. This sequence encodes CASSPRGSGNTIYF. The variable domain in full, with the rest retrieved from reference TRBV18 and TRBJ1-3, is NAGVMQNPRHLVRRRGQEARLRCSPMKGHSHVYWYRQLPEEGLKFMVYLQKENIIDESGMPKERFSAEFPKEGPSILRIQQVVRGDSAAYFCASSPRGSGNTIYFGEGSWLTVV.

This clone was found once. The V gene is TRBV19, the J gene TRBJ1-1; no definite D call. Trimming pared 2 bases from V and 1 base from J, leaving 14 bases between. The CDR3 totals 16 residues. Per germline, CDR1 LNHDA and CDR2 SQIVND (reference sequence). CDR3 loop: CASSIRTLMGNTEAFF. DNA for the CDR3: TGTGCCAGTAGTATAAGGACCCTGATGGGGAACACTGAAGCTTTCTTT. Variable domain in full (rest from reference TRBV19 and TRBJ1-1): DGGITQSPKYLFRKEGQNVTLSCEQNLNHDAMYWYRQDPGQGLRLIYYSQIVNDFQKGDIAEGYSVSREKKESFPLTVTSAQKNPTAFYLCASSIRTLMGNTEAFFGQGTRLTVV.

The chain couples TRBV28 to TRBJ1-1; D is unresolved. CDR1 MDHEN and CDR2 SYDVKM come from the germline V gene. The V gene lost 3 bases and the J gene lost 8 bases, with 13 bases spanning the gap. CDR3 length equals 13 residues. The CDR3 region has the DNA TGTGCCAGCAGTTTCAAGCGGACGTCCGAAGCTTTCTTT. This codes for CASSFKRTSEAFF.

The rearrangement links TRBV2 to TRBJ2-7, with D perhaps matching TRBD2 (5 bases). This CDR3 is 11 amino acids long. V was cut by 5 bases and J by 5 bases, with 7 bases left in between. Germline CDR1 is SNHLY and CDR2 is FYNNEI. CDR3 coding DNA: TGTGCCAGCAGTTTCGGGGACGAGCAGTACTTC. It yields the protein CASSFGDEQYF. The entire variable domain, with the rest obtained from reference TRBV2 and TRBJ2-7, is as follows: EPEVTQTPSHQVTQMGQEVILRCVPISNHLYFYWYRQILGQKVEFLVSFYNNEISEKSEIFDDQFSVERPDGSNFTLKIRSTKLEDSAMYFCASSFGDEQYFGPGTRLTVT.

This clone was detected once. The rearrangement uses TRBV10-3 and TRBJ2-7; the match to TRBD1 covers 9 bases. CDR1 is ENHRY, CDR2 SYGVKD, per germline. The CDR3 is 14 residues long. V shed 4 bases, J shed 5 bases, and the junction held 6 bases outside the gene matches. CDR3 in DNA: TGTGCCATCAGTGTGGGACAGGGAAGTCACGAGCAGTACTTC. This translates into CAISVGQGSHEQYF.

The chain joins TRBV30 to TRBJ1-1; D call uncertain. V was clipped by 7 bases and J by 11 bases, with 14 bases between them. The CDR3 is 10 residues long. Germline V CDR1 and CDR2: GTSNPN, SVGIG (reference sequence). In nucleotides, the CDR3 is TGTGCCTTGGAGGCGGGTTCCGCTTTCTTT. Protein sequence: CALEAGSAFF.

V is TRBV6-5 and J is TRBJ1-1, with D uncertain. Trimming took off 8 bases at V and 0 bases at J, with 10 bases between the two ends. The length of the CDR3 is 13 residues. The germline gives CDR1 MNHEY, CDR2 SVGAGI. The CDR3 loop reads CASYPPLNTEAFF. The CDR3 nucleotides read TGTGCCAGCTATCCCCCGTTGAACACTGAAGCTTTCTTT.

The rearrangement uses TRBV2 and TRBJ2-1, with 16 bases aligning to TRBD2. V trimming: 6 bases; J trimming: 6 bases; junction bases outside the gene matches: 5. The germline V gene has CDR1 SNHLY and CDR2 FYNNEI. The CDR3 runs 16 residues. The CDR3: CASSGTSGRDANEQFF. The CDR3 region has the DNA TGTGCCAGCAGCGGGACTAGCGGGAGGGATGCCAATGAGCAGTTCTTC.

As concerns this clone: Additional DNA sequences in this sample encode the identical CDR3. The chain recombines TRBV9 with TRBJ2-3; no clear D. Per germline, CDR1 SGDLS and CDR2 YYNGEE. V gave up 0 bases and J gave up 2 bases, with 7 bases separating them. The CDR3 extends over 14 amino acids. CDR3 loop: CASSVVDSTDTQYF. The CDR3 bases are TGTGCCAGCAGCGTAGTTGACTCCACAGATACGCAGTATTTT.

The chain employs TRBV5-1 and TRBJ2-7, with 7 positions matching TRBD2. The CDR3 has 15 amino acids. J was trimmed by 2 bases and V by 4 bases; bases with no gene match: 9. Germline CDR1 and CDR2: SGHRS and YFSETQ. CDR3 residues: CASSVAGTKTYEQYF. CDR3 DNA sequence: TGCGCCAGCAGCGTGGCCGGGACTAAGACCTACGAGCAGTACTTC.

Points on this clone: This same CDR3 is encoded by further DNA sequences in the sample. The CDR3 region has the DNA TGCGCCAGCAGCTTGGGGCTAGCGGGGAACTACGAGCAGTACTTC. This translates into CASSLGLAGNYEQYF. The V call is TRBV5-1, the J call TRBJ2-7; 9 nucleotides line up with TRBD2. Germline CDR1 is SGHRS and CDR2 is YFSETQ. V was pared by 0 bases and J by 3 bases, with 4 bases of the junction left unmatched. CDR3 length: 15 amino acids.

This clone was detected only once. Here the CDR3 reads CASRSDISNQPQHF. The CDR3 DNA follows: TGTGCCAGCAGGTCGGACATTAGCAATCAGCCCCAGCATTTT. The V call is TRBV2, the J call TRBJ1-5; D is possibly TRBD1 (5 bases). This CDR3 region has 14 residues. Germline V gives CDR1 SNHLY, CDR2 FYNNEI. Trimming stripped 6 bases from V and 0 bases from J, with 9 bases between.

This chain joins TRBV5-1 and TRBJ2-3; D ambiguous. This CDR3 is 14 amino acids long. Germline V lookup: CDR1 SGHRS, CDR2 YFSETQ. V lost 4 bases and J lost 5, with 14 bases in between. CDR3 coding DNA: TGCGCCAGCAGCGAACATTACACGAAAGATACGCAGTATTTT. Protein product: CASSEHYTKDTQYF. Using reference TRBV5-1 and TRBJ2-3 for the parts outside the CDR3, the full variable domain is KAGVTQTPRYLIKTRGQQVTLSCSPISGHRSVSWYQQTPGQGLQFLFEYFSETQRNKGNFPGRFSGRQFSNSRSEMNVSTLELGDSALYLCASSEHYTKDTQYFGPGTRLTVL.